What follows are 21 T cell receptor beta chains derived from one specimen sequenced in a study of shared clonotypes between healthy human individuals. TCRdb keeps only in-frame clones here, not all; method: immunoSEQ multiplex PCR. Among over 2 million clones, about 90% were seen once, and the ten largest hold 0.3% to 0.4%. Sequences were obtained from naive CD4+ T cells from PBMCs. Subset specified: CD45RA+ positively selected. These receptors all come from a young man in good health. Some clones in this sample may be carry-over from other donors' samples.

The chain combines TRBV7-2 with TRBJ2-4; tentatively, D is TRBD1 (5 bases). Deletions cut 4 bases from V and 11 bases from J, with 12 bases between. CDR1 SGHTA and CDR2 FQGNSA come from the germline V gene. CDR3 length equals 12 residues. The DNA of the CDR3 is TGTGCCAGCAGCTCGAATAGGGGCGTTCAGTACTTC. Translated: CASSSNRGVQYF.

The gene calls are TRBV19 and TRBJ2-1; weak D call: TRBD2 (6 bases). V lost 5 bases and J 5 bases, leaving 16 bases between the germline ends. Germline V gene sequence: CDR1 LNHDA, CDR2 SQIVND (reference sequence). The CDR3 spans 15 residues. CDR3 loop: CASSATGTGHNEQFF. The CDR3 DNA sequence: TGTGCCAGTAGTGCCACCGGGACTGGACACAATGAGCAGTTCTTC.

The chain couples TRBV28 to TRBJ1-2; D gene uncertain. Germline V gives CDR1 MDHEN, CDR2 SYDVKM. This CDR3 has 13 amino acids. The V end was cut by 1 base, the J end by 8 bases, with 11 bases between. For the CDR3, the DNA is TGTGCCAGCAGTTTATCGGACGCGGGAGGCTACACCTTC. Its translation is CASSLSDAGGYTF.

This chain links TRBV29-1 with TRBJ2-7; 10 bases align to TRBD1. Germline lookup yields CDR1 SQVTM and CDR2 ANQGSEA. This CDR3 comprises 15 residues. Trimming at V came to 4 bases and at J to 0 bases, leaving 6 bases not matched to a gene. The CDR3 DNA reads TGCAGCGTTGGGGGACAGGGGCTTCCCTCCTACGAGCAGTACTTC. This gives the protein CSVGGQGLPSYEQYF.

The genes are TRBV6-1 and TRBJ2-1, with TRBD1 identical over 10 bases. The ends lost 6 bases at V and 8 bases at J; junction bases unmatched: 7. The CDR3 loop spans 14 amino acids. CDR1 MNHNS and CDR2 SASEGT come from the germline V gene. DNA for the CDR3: TGTGCCAGCAGCGTTCGACAGGGGGCTTATGAGCAGTTCTTC. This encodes CASSVRQGAYEQFF.

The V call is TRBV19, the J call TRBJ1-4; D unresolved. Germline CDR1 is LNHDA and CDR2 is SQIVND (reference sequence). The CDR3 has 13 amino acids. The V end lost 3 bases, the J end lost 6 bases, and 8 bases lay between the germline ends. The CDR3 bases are TGTGCCAGTAGTATTATCAGTGATGAAAAACTGTTTTTT. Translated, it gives CASSIISDEKLFF. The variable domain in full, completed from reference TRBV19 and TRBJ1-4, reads DGGITQSPKYLFRKEGQNVTLSCEQNLNHDAMYWYRQDPGQGLRLIYYSQIVNDFQKGDIAEGYSVSREKKESFPLTVTSAQKNPTAFYLCASSIISDEKLFFGSGTQLSVL.

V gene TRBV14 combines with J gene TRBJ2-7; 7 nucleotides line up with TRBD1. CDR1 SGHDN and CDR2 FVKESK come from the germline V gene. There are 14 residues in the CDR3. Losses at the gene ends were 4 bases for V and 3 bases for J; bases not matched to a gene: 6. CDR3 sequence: CASSLTGIFYEQYF. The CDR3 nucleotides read TGTGCCAGCAGCCTGACAGGGATATTCTACGAGCAGTACTTC.

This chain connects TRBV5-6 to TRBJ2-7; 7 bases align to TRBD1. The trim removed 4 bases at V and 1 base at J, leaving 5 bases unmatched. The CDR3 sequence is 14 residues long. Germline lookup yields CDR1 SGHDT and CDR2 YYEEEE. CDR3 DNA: TGTGCCAGCAGCGGACAGGCGACTTCCTACGAGCAGTACTTC. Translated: CASSGQATSYEQYF.

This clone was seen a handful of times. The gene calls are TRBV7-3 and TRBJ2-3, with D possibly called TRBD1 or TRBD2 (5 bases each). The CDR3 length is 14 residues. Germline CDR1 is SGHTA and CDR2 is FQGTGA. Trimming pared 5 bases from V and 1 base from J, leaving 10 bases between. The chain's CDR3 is CASSRGAGTDTQYF. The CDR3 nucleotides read TGTGCCAGCAGCCGGGGCGCTGGCACAGATACGCAGTATTTT.

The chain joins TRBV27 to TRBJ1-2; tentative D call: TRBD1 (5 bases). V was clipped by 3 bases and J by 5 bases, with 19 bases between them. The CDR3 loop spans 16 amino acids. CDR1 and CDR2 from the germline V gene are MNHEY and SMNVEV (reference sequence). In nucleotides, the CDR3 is TGTGCCAGCAGTTTCCGTGTTGGGGCATCTGGGTATGGCTACACCTTC. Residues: CASSFRVGASGYGYTF.

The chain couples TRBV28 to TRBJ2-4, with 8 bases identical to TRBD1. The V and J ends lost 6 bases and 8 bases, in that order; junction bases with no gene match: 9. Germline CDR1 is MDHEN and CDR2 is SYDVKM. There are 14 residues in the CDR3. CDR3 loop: CASSSTGGLDIQYF. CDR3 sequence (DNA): TGTGCCAGCAGCTCTACAGGGGGGCTCGACATTCAGTACTTC. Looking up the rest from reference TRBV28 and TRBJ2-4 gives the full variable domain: DVKVTQSSRYLVKRTGEKVFLECVQDMDHENMFWYRQDPGLGLRLIYFSYDVKMKEKGDIPEGYSVSREKKERFSLILESASTNQTSMYLCASSSTGGLDIQYFGAGTRLSVL.

The CDR3 here is CASTPGLAQETQYF. CDR3 coding DNA: TGTGCCAGCACCCCTGGGCTAGCGCAAGAGACCCAGTACTTC. The chain links TRBV9 to TRBJ2-5; D might be TRBD2 (6 bases). The CDR3 is 14 amino acids. CDR1 and CDR2 (germline): SGDLS, YYNGEE. Trimming removed 6 bases at V and 2 bases at J, with 14 bases between.

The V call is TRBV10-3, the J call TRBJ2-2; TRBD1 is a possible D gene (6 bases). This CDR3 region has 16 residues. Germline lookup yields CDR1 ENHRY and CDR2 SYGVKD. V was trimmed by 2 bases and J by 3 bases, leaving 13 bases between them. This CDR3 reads CAISEMEDRYTGELFF. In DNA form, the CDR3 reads TGTGCCATCAGTGAGATGGAGGACAGATACACCGGGGAGCTGTTTTTT.

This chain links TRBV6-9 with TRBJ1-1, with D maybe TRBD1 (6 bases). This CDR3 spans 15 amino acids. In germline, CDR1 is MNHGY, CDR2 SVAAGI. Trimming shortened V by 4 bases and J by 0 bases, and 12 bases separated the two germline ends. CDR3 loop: CASSFGGPMNTEAFF. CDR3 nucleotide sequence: TGTGCCAGCAGTTTTGGGGGGCCAATGAACACTGAAGCTTTCTTT.

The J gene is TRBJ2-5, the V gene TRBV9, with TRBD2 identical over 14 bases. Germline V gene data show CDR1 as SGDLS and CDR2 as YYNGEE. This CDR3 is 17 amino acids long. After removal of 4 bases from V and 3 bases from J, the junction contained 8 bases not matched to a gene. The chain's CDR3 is CASSPLWTSGGKETQYF. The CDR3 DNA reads TGTGCCAGCAGCCCTTTGTGGACTAGCGGGGGGAAAGAGACCCAGTACTTC.

CDR3 sequence (DNA): TGTGCCAGACCCTGGGGGCCTAATGAAAAACTGTTTTTT. Encoded protein: CARPWGPNEKLFF. The gene calls are TRBV6-1 and TRBJ1-4; D possibly corresponds to TRBD1 (6 bases). The ends were cut back, 9 bases at V and 3 bases at J, with 11 bases in the middle. The CDR3 runs 13 residues. Per the germline V gene, CDR1 is MNHNS and CDR2 is SASEGT.

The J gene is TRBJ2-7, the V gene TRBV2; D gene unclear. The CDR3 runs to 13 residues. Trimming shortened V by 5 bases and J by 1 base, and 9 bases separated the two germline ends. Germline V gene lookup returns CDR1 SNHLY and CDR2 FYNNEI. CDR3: CASSIRVSYEQYF. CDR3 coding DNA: TGTGCCAGCAGTATTCGGGTTTCCTACGAGCAGTACTTC.

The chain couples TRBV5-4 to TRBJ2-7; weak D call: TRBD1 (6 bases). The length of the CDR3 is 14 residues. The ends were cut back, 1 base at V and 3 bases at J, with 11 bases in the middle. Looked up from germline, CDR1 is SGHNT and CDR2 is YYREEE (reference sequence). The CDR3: CASSLWDIDYEQYF. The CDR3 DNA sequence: TGTGCCAGCAGCTTGTGGGACATCGACTACGAGCAGTACTTC.

The CDR3 DNA reads TGCGCCAGCAGCTTGGACGTGGCCAAGGACAGGAACCCCCGTGTGAACACTGAAGCTTTCTTT. As protein: CASSLDVAKDRNPRVNTEAFF. V is TRBV5-1 and J is TRBJ1-1, with TRBD1 matching over 7 bases. The CDR3 sequence is 21 residues long. V shed 0 bases and J 0 bases; nucleotides not matched to a gene: 20. Germline V gene lookup returns CDR1 SGHRS and CDR2 YFSETQ.

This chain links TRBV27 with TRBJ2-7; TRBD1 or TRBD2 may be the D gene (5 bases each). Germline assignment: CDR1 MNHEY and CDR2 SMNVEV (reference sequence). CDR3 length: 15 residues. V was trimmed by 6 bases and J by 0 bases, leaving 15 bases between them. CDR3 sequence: CASSRRWDGSYEQYF. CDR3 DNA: TGTGCCAGCAGCCGCCGATGGGACGGCTCCTACGAGCAGTACTTC.

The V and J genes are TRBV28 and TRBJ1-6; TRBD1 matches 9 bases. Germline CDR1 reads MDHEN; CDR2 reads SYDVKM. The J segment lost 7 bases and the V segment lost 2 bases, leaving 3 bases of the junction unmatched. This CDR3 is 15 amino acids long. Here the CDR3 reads CASSLIGTGNSPLHF. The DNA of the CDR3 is TGTGCCAGCAGTTTAATCGGGACAGGGAATTCACCCCTCCACTTT.